This is a list of T cell receptor beta chains from one sample in a study of T-cell memory formation after mild COVID-19. TCRdb re-derived calls from the 5' RACE reads in MiXCR, one entry per CDR3 protein. Of approximately 400,000 distinct CDR3 sequences detected, 20% to 30% appear once; the ten largest clones hold around 9.5%. Sequencing was carried out using PBMCs or a T cell subset sorted from them (not recorded which). The receptors were sampled from an adult woman who had mild COVID-19 (a few samples of this study predate the infection). Cell type and time point are not known. Each CDR3 is given with its conserved first and last residue. The order of the fields is J gene, V gene, D gene, clone size, CDR3 protein, CDR3 DNA. D genes are given only for firm matches. Only some rows state a clone size, as once, few, many or a class for expanded clones.

TRBJ2-6	TRBV4-1	-	few	CASSQEAPSTSGANVLTF	TGCGCCAGCAGCCAAGAAGCTCCATCGACCTCTGGGGCCAACGTCCTGACTTTC
TRBJ1-5	TRBV7-2	TRBD1	-	CASSSGGQPQHF	TGTGCCAGCAGCTCAGGGGGACAGCCCCAGCATTTT
TRBJ1-1	TRBV6-6	-	few	CASSYPPGARETEAFF	TGTGCCAGCAGTTACCCCCCAGGGGCGCGGGAGACTGAAGCTTTCTTT
TRBJ2-1	TRBV12-3/TRBV12-4	-	few	CASSPLEWPGFYNEQFF	TGTGCCAGCAGCCCCCTTGAATGGCCTGGGTTCTACAATGAGCAGTTCTTC
TRBJ1-2	TRBV25-1	-	few	CASSSSFGRVDYGYTF	TGTGCCAGCAGCTCTTCGTTCGGCAGGGTTGACTATGGCTACACCTTC
TRBJ2-7	TRBV5-1	TRBD2	-	CASSLDRGSLSYEQYF	TGCGCCAGCAGCTTGGATCGCGGGAGCCTCTCCTACGAGCAGTACTTC
TRBJ1-5	TRBV29-1	TRBD1	-	CSVSVTGKDQPQHF	TGCAGCGTTTCCGTGACAGGGAAAGATCAGCCCCAGCATTTT
TRBJ2-2	TRBV20-1	-	-	CSASTNTGELFF	TGCAGTGCTAGCACGAACACCGGGGAGCTGTTTTTT
TRBJ2-7	TRBV3-1	TRBD1	few	CASSQGLGTGFYEQYF	TGTGCCAGCAGCCAAGGGTTGGGGACAGGCTTCTACGAGCAGTACTTC
TRBJ2-1	TRBV12-5	TRBD2	-	CASGHGTSGSGDEQFF	TGTGCTAGTGGTCACGGGACTAGCGGGAGTGGGGATGAGCAGTTCTTC
TRBJ1-2	TRBV5-8	-	-	CASSFPTRTTANYGYTF	TGTGCCAGCAGCTTCCCGACTCGGACTACTGCAAACTATGGCTACACCTTC